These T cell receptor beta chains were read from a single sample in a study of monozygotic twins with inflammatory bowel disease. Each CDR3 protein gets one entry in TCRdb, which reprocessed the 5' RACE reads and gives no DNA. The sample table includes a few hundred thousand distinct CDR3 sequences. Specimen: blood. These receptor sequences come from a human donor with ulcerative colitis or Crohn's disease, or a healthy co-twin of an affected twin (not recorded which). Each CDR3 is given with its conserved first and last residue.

CDR3aa: CASSFPGNTIYF
v_gene: TRBV12-3/TRBV12-4
len: 12
j_gene: TRBJ1-3

CDR3aa: CASSQVVSEQFF
v_gene: TRBV4-1
len: 12
j_gene: TRBJ2-1

CDR3aa: CSARAGSTQYF
v_gene: TRBV20-1
len: 11
j_gene: TRBJ2-5

CDR3aa: CASSYSSHTGELFF
v_gene: TRBV6-6
len: 14
j_gene: TRBJ2-2

CDR3aa: CASRSESEQYF
v_gene: TRBV6-6
len: 11
j_gene: TRBJ2-7

CDR3aa: CASSLEVAADYEQYF
v_gene: TRBV5-1
len: 15
j_gene: TRBJ2-7

CDR3aa: CASSPRTGETQYF
v_gene: TRBV5-1
len: 13
j_gene: TRBJ2-5

CDR3aa: CAISDRGQVYEQYF
v_gene: TRBV10-3
len: 14
j_gene: TRBJ2-7

CDR3aa: CASSGSGMGEKLFF
v_gene: TRBV6-1
len: 14
j_gene: TRBJ1-4

CDR3aa: CASSYRDDSEAFF
v_gene: TRBV5-1
len: 13
j_gene: TRBJ1-1

CDR3aa: CASRPVGTDTEAFF
v_gene: TRBV4-1
len: 14
j_gene: TRBJ1-1

CDR3aa: CASRFGRSNQPQHF
v_gene: TRBV12-3/TRBV12-4
len: 14
j_gene: TRBJ1-5

CDR3aa: CASSLPEAGGTEAFF
v_gene: TRBV5-4
len: 15
j_gene: TRBJ1-1

CDR3aa: CASSAQNYGYTF
v_gene: TRBV10-2
len: 12
j_gene: TRBJ1-2

CDR3aa: CAISGVQGRGTEAFF
v_gene: TRBV10-3
len: 15
j_gene: TRBJ1-1

CDR3aa: CASSLMGEGVFTEAFF
v_gene: TRBV7-8
len: 16
j_gene: TRBJ1-1

CDR3aa: CASSLSRGSNQPQHF
v_gene: TRBV7-2
len: 15
j_gene: TRBJ1-5

CDR3aa: CASSPKAGLRETQYF
v_gene: TRBV18
len: 15
j_gene: TRBJ2-5

CDR3aa: CASSPGLAGNTQYF
v_gene: TRBV11-2
len: 14
j_gene: TRBJ2-3

CDR3aa: CASSRLGANNQPQHF
v_gene: TRBV12-3/TRBV12-4
len: 15
j_gene: TRBJ1-5

CDR3aa: CASGVRLAGTDTQYF
v_gene: TRBV21-1
len: 15
j_gene: TRBJ2-3

CDR3aa: CASSLWDTYEQYF
v_gene: TRBV6-5
len: 13
j_gene: TRBJ2-7

CDR3aa: CSAIRTQETQYF
v_gene: TRBV20-1
len: 12
j_gene: TRBJ2-5

CDR3aa: CASSLHSGTKNEQFF
v_gene: TRBV5-1
len: 15
j_gene: TRBJ2-1

CDR3aa: CASSPSMGDQSNQPQHF
v_gene: TRBV28
len: 17
j_gene: TRBJ1-5

CDR3aa: CSATGAGTEAFF
v_gene: TRBV20-1
len: 12
j_gene: TRBJ1-1

CDR3aa: CASSQVGRGRYNEQFF
v_gene: TRBV4-1
len: 16
j_gene: TRBJ2-1

CDR3aa: CSARYRGATNEKLFF
v_gene: TRBV20-1
len: 15
j_gene: TRBJ1-4

CDR3aa: CASSLAGVSGTEAFF
v_gene: TRBV12-3/TRBV12-4
len: 15
j_gene: TRBJ1-1

CDR3aa: CASSFEGRYNEQFF
v_gene: TRBV7-9
len: 14
j_gene: TRBJ2-1

CDR3aa: CASSRLGQGNTEAFF
v_gene: TRBV5-1
len: 15
j_gene: TRBJ1-1

CDR3aa: CASSHYSATNEKLFF
v_gene: TRBV12-3/TRBV12-4
len: 15
j_gene: TRBJ1-4

CDR3aa: CASSSPLGGGAETQYF
v_gene: TRBV7-9
len: 16
j_gene: TRBJ2-5

CDR3aa: CASSYSGQTNTEAFF
v_gene: TRBV6-2/TRBV6-3
len: 15
j_gene: TRBJ1-1

CDR3aa: CASSLSGGYTGELFF
v_gene: TRBV7-9
len: 15
j_gene: TRBJ2-2

CDR3aa: CASSLVSRDRRTYEQYF
v_gene: TRBV5-1
len: 17
j_gene: TRBJ2-7

CDR3aa: CSASVRDRGQETQYF
v_gene: TRBV20-1
len: 15
j_gene: TRBJ2-5

CDR3aa: CASSRTADRTSPLHF
v_gene: TRBV6-1
len: 15
j_gene: TRBJ1-6

CDR3aa: CASSRGDQGVRVERQYF
v_gene: TRBV18
len: 17
j_gene: TRBJ2-7